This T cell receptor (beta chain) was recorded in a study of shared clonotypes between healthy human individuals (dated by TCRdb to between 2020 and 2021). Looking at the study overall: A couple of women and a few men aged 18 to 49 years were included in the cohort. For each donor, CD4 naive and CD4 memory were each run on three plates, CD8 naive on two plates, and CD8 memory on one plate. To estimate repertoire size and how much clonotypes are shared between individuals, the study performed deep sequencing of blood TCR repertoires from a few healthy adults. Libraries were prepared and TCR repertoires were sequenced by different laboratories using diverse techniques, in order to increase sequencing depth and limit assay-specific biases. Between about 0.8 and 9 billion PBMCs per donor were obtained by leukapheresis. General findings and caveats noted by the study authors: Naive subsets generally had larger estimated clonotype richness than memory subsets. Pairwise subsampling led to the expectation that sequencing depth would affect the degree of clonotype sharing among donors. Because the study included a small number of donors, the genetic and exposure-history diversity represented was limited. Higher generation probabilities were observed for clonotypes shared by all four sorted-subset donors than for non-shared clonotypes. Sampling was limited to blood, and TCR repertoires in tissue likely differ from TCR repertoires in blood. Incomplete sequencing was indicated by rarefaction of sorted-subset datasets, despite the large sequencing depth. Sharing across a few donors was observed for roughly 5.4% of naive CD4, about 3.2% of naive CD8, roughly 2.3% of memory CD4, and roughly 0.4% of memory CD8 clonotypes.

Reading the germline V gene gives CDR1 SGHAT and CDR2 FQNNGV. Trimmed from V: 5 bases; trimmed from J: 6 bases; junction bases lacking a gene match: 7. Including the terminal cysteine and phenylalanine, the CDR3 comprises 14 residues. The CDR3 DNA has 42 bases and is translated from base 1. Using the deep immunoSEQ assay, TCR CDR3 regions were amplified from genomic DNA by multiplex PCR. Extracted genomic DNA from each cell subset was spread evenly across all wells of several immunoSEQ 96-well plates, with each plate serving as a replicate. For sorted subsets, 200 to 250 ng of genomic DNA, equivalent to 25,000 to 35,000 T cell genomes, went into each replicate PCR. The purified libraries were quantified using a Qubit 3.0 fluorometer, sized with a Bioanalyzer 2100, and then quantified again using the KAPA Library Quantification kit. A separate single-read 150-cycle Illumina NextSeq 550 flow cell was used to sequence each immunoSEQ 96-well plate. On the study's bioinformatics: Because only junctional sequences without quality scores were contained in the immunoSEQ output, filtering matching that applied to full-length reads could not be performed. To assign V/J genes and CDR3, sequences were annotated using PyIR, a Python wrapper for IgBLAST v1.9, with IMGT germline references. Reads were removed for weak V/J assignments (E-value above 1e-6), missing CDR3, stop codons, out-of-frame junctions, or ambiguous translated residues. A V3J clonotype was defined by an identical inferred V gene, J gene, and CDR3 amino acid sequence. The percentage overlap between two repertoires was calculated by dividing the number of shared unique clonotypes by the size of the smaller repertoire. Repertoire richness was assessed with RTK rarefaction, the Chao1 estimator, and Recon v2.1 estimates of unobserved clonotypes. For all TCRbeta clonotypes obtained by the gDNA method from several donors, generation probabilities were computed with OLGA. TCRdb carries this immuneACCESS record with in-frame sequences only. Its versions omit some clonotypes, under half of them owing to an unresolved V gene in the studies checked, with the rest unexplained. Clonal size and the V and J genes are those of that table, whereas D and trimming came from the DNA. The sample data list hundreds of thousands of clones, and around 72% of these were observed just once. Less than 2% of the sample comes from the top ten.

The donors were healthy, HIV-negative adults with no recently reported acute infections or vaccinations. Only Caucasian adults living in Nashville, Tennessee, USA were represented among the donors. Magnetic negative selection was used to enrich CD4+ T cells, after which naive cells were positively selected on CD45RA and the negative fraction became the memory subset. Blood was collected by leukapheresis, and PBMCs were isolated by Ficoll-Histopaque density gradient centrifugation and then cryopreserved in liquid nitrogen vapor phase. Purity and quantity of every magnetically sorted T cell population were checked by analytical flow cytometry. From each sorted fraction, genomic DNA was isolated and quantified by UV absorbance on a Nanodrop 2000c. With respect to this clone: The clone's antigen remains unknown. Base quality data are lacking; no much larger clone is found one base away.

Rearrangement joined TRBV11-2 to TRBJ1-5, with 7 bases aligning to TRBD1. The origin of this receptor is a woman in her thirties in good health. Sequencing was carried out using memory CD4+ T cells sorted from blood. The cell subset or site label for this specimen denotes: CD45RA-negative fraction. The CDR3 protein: CASSRTGQGQPQHF. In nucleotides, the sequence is TGTGCCAGCAGCAGGACAGGCCAGGGTCAGCCCCAGCATTTT.